This T cell receptor (beta chain) was documented in a study of glioma-infiltrating T cells after dendritic cell vaccination. Before vaccination, two weeks after the third vaccination, and at progression, PBMC were collected. The PCR used 60 V beta and 13 J beta primers. Assay: immunoSEQ multiplex PCR; the TCRdb copy retains only in-frame clones and omits some. The repertoire consists of under 100,000 clones, with more than 75% occurring once and the leading ten covering around 2.9%. The clonotype was recovered from a human donor with glioblastoma. This material consisted of blood, taken before dendritic cell vaccination.

Written as DNA, the CDR3 is TGTGCCAGCTCCAAGGAGAAGGGGAACTACGAGCAGTACTTC. Translation gives CASSKEKGNYEQYF. The chain couples TRBV18 to TRBJ2-7; a possible D gene is TRBD1 (5 bases). Germline loops: CDR1 KGHSH, CDR2 LQKENI. Trimming took off 6 bases at V and 3 bases at J, with 15 bases between the two ends. The CDR3 extends over 14 amino acids.